These T cell receptor beta chains were read from a single sample in a study of high-grade serous ovarian cancer treatment subgroups. Using immunoSEQ multiplex PCR, the repertoire was profiled, and TCRdb retains in-frame clones only, with some absent. The sample includes 10,000 to 13,000 clones, 75% to 90% of them seen just once. The sample comprised tumor tissue. Every receptor here comes from a human donor with high-grade serous ovarian cancer. Each CDR3 is given with its conserved first and last residue. D genes are given only for firm matches. The listing skips clone size in some rows; elsewhere it reads once, few, many or a size class.

>NA|NA|TRBV6-5|TRBJ1-1
TGTGCCAGCAGCCGACAGGTAGAGGGGAACACTGAAGCTTTCTTT
CASSRQVEGNTEAFF
>TRBD2|NA|TRBV6-1|TRBJ2-7
TGTGCCAGCGGGGGACTAGCCCCCTACGAGCAGTACTTC
CASGGLAPYEQYF
>TRBD2|NA|TRBV30|TRBJ2-7
TGTGCCTGGAGTAAGGGGCGGGTTAGCGGGAGCTACGAGCAGTACTTC
CAWSKGRVSGSYEQYF
>NA|NA|TRBV28|TRBJ1-4
TGTGCCAGCAGTCCACATCAAGGGGGTGAAAAACTGTTTTTT
CASSPHQGGEKLFF
>TRBD2|NA|TRBV19|TRBJ2-2
TGTGCCAGTAAGGATAAGGCTAGCGGGACCGTGAACACCGGGGAGCTGTTTTTT
CASKDKASGTVNTGELFF
>TRBD1|few|TRBV7-8|TRBJ2-1
TGTGCCAGCAGCTCCCGGGACAGCGACTACAATGAGCAGTTCTTC
CASSSRDSDYNEQFF
>TRBD2|NA|TRBV11-3|TRBJ2-7
TGTGCCAGCAGCTTGCCCGCAAGGACTAGCGGGAGTACGGACGAGCAGTACTTC
CASSLPARTSGSTDEQYF
>TRBD2|NA|TRBV4-2|TRBJ2-7
TGTGCCAGAAGCTTGCGGACTAGCTACGAGCAGTACTTC
CARSLRTSYEQYF
>NA|NA|TRBV28|TRBJ1-2
TGTGCCAGCAGTTTTATAAGTAACTCAGATGGCTACACCTTC
CASSFISNSDGYTF
>NA|NA|TRBV7-2|TRBJ2-4
TGTGCCAGCAGCCGGTGGAACGGACAAAACATTCAGTACTTC
CASSRWNGQNIQYF
>TRBD2|NA|TRBV23-1|TRBJ2-5
TGCGCCAGCAGTCATTTCCGGGGACTAGTGGAGACCCAGTACTTC
CASSHFRGLVETQYF
>TRBD2|few|TRBV11-2|TRBJ2-2
TGTGCCAGCAGCTTAGATGCGGGACTAGCGGACGGGGAGCTGTTTTTT
CASSLDAGLADGELFF
>NA|once|TRBV18|TRBJ2-3
TGTGCCAGCTCACCAGATACTAGCACAGATACGCAGTATTTT
CASSPDTSTDTQYF
>NA|NA|TRBV2|TRBJ1-1
TGTGCCAGCAGTCACTACGGTGGGTCAAACACTGAAGCTTTCTTT
CASSHYGGSNTEAFF
>NA|few|TRBV7-8|TRBJ2-5
TGTGCCAGCAGCCAGAGGCTGGGGATAGAGACCCAGTACTTC
CASSQRLGIETQYF
>NA|NA|TRBV15|TRBJ2-1
TGTGCCACCAGCAGAGATCAGGGCCCGGGAAGCTCCTACAATGAGCAGTTCTTC
CATSRDQGPGSSYNEQFF
>NA|NA|TRBV14|TRBJ2-7
TGTGCCAGCAGTTACCTACCGGGACGGAGCTACGAGCAGTACTTC
CASSYLPGRSYEQYF
>NA|NA|TRBV27|TRBJ2-5
TGTGCCAGCAGTACGGGGTCGCAGACCCAGTACTTC
CASSTGSQTQYF
>NA|NA|TRBV7-9|TRBJ2-5
TGTGCCAGCAGCAGCGGCATCGGGACCCAGTACTTC
CASSSGIGTQYF
>NA|once|TRBV10-2|TRBJ2-1
TGCGCCTGCGGGCCCGACGGGAGATCCTACAATGAGCAGTTCTTC
CACGPDGRSYNEQFF
>NA|NA|TRBV9|TRBJ1-6
TGTGCCAGCAGCGTCTACTATAATTCACCCCTCCACTTT
CASSVYYNSPLHF
>NA|NA|TRBV6-4|TRBJ2-5
TGTGCCAACCAAGAGACCCAGTACTTC
CANQETQYF
>NA|NA|TRBV15|TRBJ2-2
TGTGCCACCAGCAGAGACCCGCTGGGGGGCCCGACCGGGGAGCTGTTTTTT
CATSRDPLGGPTGELFF
>TRBD1|NA|TRBV6-4|TRBJ1-1
TGTGCCAGCAGTGACTCTCTAGGGACAGGGGGGAAAGCTTTCTTT
CASSDSLGTGGKAFF
>TRBD2|NA|TRBV4-1|TRBJ2-7
TGCGCCAGCAGCTCCACTAGCGGGAGTTACGAGCAGTACTTC
CASSSTSGSYEQYF
>TRBD1|NA|TRBV5-1|TRBJ2-2
TGCGCCAGCAGCTTGACAGGGGACAACACCGGGGAGCTGTTTTTT
CASSLTGDNTGELFF
>NA|NA|TRBV5-5|TRBJ2-7
TGTGCCAGCAGCTTGGGCGGGGCCGAGCAGTACTTC
CASSLGGAEQYF
>NA|NA|TRBV7-9|TRBJ1-2
TGTGCCAGCAGCCTGATCCGGGACGGCTACACCTTC
CASSLIRDGYTF
>TRBD2|NA|TRBV5-1|TRBJ2-1
TGCGCCAGCGGGGTGACCGGGACTAGAAACAATGAGCAGTTCTTC
CASGVTGTRNNEQFF
>NA|NA|TRBV5-1|TRBJ1-2
TGCGCCAGCAGCCCGTTCCCAGGGCTAATCTATGGCTACACCTTC
CASSPFPGLIYGYTF
>NA|NA|TRBV7-8|TRBJ1-5
TGTGCCAGCAGCTTAACAGAATATAGCAATCAGCCCCAGCATTTT
CASSLTEYSNQPQHF
>NA|NA|TRBV30|TRBJ2-5
TGTGCCTGGAGTTACGGGGAGCCCGAAGAGACCCAGTACTTC
CAWSYGEPEETQYF
>NA|NA|TRBV11-1|TRBJ2-3
TGTGCCAGCACCCCAACGCGGGCGGGCACAGATACGCAGTATTTT
CASTPTRAGTDTQYF
>TRBD1|once|TRBV5-8|TRBJ2-7
TGTGCCAGCAGCCCTCAGGGACAGGGCTACGAGCAGTACTTC
CASSPQGQGYEQYF
>TRBD2|NA|TRBV10-1|TRBJ2-7
TGCGCCAGCAGTGCCGGGACTAGATTACGGTGGGGCGAGCAGTACTTC
CASSAGTRLRWGEQYF
>TRBD1|NA|TRBV2|TRBJ2-7
TGTGCCAGCAGTTCACAGGGGAACGAGCAGTACTTC
CASSSQGNEQYF
>TRBD2|NA|TRBV19|TRBJ2-5
TGTGCCAGTAGTATAGGGACTAGTTATGGGACCCAGTACTTC
CASSIGTSYGTQYF
>NA|NA|TRBV5-1|TRBJ2-1
TGCGCCAGCAGCTTGGGTGGAGGGAGAAGCAATGAGCAGTTCTTC
CASSLGGGRSNEQFF
>TRBD2|NA|TRBV5-1|TRBJ2-1
TGCGCCAGCAGCTTGGGGAGTACTAGCGGGAGTTATGGAAATGAGCAGTTCTTC
CASSLGSTSGSYGNEQFF
>NA|NA|TRBV2|TRBJ1-3
TGTGCCAGCAGCTCCCTTCAAGGGTTAGGAAACACCATATATTTT
CASSSLQGLGNTIYF
>NA|NA|TRBV7-9|TRBJ1-1
TGTGCCAGCAGGAGAGGACAGACGCCGAACACTGAAGCTTTCTTT
CASRRGQTPNTEAFF
>TRBD1|NA|TRBV19|TRBJ1-4
TGTGCCAGTAGCCCGCGGACAGGGAGGTACGAAAAACTGTTTTTT
CASSPRTGRYEKLFF